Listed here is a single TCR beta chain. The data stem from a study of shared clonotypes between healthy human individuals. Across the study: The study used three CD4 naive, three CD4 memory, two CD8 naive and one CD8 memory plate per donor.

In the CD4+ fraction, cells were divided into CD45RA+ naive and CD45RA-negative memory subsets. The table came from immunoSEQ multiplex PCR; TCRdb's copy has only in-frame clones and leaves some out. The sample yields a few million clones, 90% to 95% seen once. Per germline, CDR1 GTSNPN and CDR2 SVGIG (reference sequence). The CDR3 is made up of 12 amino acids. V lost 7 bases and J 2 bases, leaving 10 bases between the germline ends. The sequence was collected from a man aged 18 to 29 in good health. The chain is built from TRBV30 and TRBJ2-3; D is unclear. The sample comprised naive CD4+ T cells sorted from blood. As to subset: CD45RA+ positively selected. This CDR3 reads CALTLLTDTQYF. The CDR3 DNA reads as TGTGCCTTAACCCTACTCACAGATACGCAGTATTTT.